Presented here are 22 T cell receptor beta chains from one specimen sequenced in a study of cytomegalovirus exposure and HLA in healthy donors. The study ran its PCR with 60 Vbeta and 13 Jbeta primers. This table comes from immunoSEQ multiplex PCR, and its TCRdb copy is limited to in-frame clones, with some not included. This table holds more than 140,000 clones, roughly 79% found once. Sequencing input: PBMCs. The receptors shown here come from a male donor in good health and CMV-seronegative.

The chain has TRBV5-1 and TRBJ2-2; 7 bases align to TRBD2. Germline V CDR1 and CDR2: SGHRS, YFSETQ. The CDR3 totals 14 residues. Unmatched junction bases numbered 4, after V lost 5 bases and J lost 3 bases. The CDR3 protein is CASRTSIHTGELFF. CDR3 nucleotides: TGCGCCAGCAGGACTAGCATTCACACCGGGGAGCTGTTTTTT.

This chain uses TRBV7-6 with TRBJ2-3; D remains ambiguous. CDR1 is SGHVS and CDR2 is FNYEAQ in the germline V gene. V gave up 4 bases and J gave up 2 bases, with 7 bases separating them. CDR3 length: 13 residues. CDR3 coding DNA: TGTGCCAGCAGCTCCCTTCTCACAGATACGCAGTATTTT. Its protein product is CASSSLLTDTQYF.

The rearrangement joins TRBV11-3 to TRBJ2-1, with 14 bases identical to TRBD2. Germline assignment: CDR1 SGHNT and CDR2 YENEEA. This CDR3 is built from 15 residues. J gave up 8 bases and V 5 bases, and 5 bases lay outside the gene matches. The CDR3 here is CASSPGTSGGDEQFF. DNA for the CDR3: TGTGCCAGCAGCCCCGGGACTAGCGGGGGTGATGAGCAGTTCTTC.

The rearrangement uses TRBV18 and TRBJ2-1; 12 bases fit TRBD1. J lost 7 bases, V lost 3 bases, and 1 base had no gene match. The V gene's germline CDR1 is KGHSH and CDR2 LQKENI. This CDR3 is 14 amino acids long. The CDR3 coding sequence is TGTGCCAGCTCACCGGGACAGGGGGCGAATGAGCAGTTCTTC. Amino acid sequence: CASSPGQGANEQFF.

This clone has just one count. This chain joins TRBV7-3 and TRBJ1-1; D possibly corresponds to TRBD1 (6 bases). V was clipped by 0 bases and J by 5 bases, with 13 bases between them. Per germline, CDR1 SGHTA and CDR2 FQGTGA. The CDR3 has 15 amino acids. CDR3 DNA sequence: TGTGCCAGCAGCTTAACTCCAGGTCAGGGGACTGAAGCTTTCTTT. It is translated as CASSLTPGQGTEAFF.

The J gene is TRBJ2-1, the V gene TRBV5-1; 9 bases agree with TRBD1. Germline CDR1 and CDR2: SGHRS and YFSETQ. The CDR3 runs 15 residues. J was trimmed by 1 base and V by 3 bases; bases with no gene match: 2. The CDR3: CASSYGTGSYNEQFF. The DNA for the CDR3 is TGCGCCAGCAGCTATGGGACAGGGTCCTACAATGAGCAGTTCTTC.

This clone came up once. This chain connects TRBV28 to TRBJ2-1; possibly TRBD1 for D (6 bases). Trimming shortened V by 4 bases and J by 6 bases, and 19 bases separated the two germline ends. Germline V CDR1 and CDR2: MDHEN, SYDVKM. The CDR3 has 16 amino acids. This chain's CDR3 is CASSSLGQWGINEQFF. The CDR3 bases are TGTGCCAGCAGTTCCCTGGGACAATGGGGCATCAATGAGCAGTTCTTC.

This sequence joins TRBV7-2 and TRBJ1-4; D might be TRBD1 (5 bases). The V end lost 0 bases, the J end lost 6 bases, and 11 bases lay between the germline ends. CDR1 is SGHTA and CDR2 is FQGNSA in the germline V gene. This CDR3 is built from 15 residues. The CDR3 DNA reads TGTGCCAGCAGCTTAGCCGGTCAGGGATATGAAAAACTGTTTTTT. Its translation is CASSLAGQGYEKLFF.

V and J are TRBV4-2 and TRBJ1-4, with D unclear. V was clipped by 2 bases and J by 8 bases, with 21 bases between them. CDR1 and CDR2 (germline): LGHNA, YNFKEQ. The CDR3 sequence is 17 residues long. The CDR3 DNA sequence: TGTGCCAGCAGCCAAAGACTTTTTAGGCGCTTGAGAGAAAAACTGTTTTTT. As protein: CASSQRLFRRLREKLFF.

The CDR3 spells CASSQSSEAFF. The CDR3 DNA reads TGTGCCAGCAGCCAGTCCTCTGAAGCTTTCTTT. The rearrangement uses TRBV13 and TRBJ1-1; D not certain. CDR1 PRHDT and CDR2 FYEKMQ come from the germline V gene (reference sequence). The CDR3 loop spans 11 amino acids. The germline V and J ends were trimmed by 5 bases and 6 bases, with 7 bases remaining between them. The full variable domain, its missing parts supplied by reference TRBV13 and TRBJ1-1, is AAGVIQSPRHLIKEKRETATLKCYPIPRHDTVYWYQQGPGQDPQFLISFYEKMQSDKGSIPDRFSAQQFSDYHSELNMSSLELGDSALYFCASSQSSEAFFGQGTRLTVV.

This chain joins TRBV5-1 and TRBJ2-1, with 11 nucleotides matching TRBD2. Germline CDR1 and CDR2: SGHRS and YFSETQ. The trim removed 4 bases at V and 4 bases at J, leaving 7 bases unmatched. The CDR3 has 16 residues. The CDR3 DNA reads TGCGCCAGCAGCCTCGCCGCTAGCGGGGGGTACAATGAGCAGTTCTTC. Protein product: CASSLAASGGYNEQFF.

The table lists this clone with a count of one. The chain is built from TRBV5-6 and TRBJ2-3; 9 bases match TRBD2. CDR3 size: 16 residues. Germline V CDR1 and CDR2: SGHDT, YYEEEE. With V trimmed by 1 base and J by 2 bases, 5 bases remained unmatched. The CDR3 DNA sequence: TGTGCCAGCAGCTTGACACAGCGGGGGGTCACAGATACGCAGTATTTT. Its protein product is CASSLTQRGVTDTQYF.

With respect to this clone: This specimen includes other DNA sequences encoding the same CDR3. V and J are TRBV29-1 and TRBJ1-1, with D possibly being TRBD1 (6 bases). This CDR3 is 12 amino acids long. V lost 3 bases to trimming and J lost 1 base, with 6 bases between them. From germline, CDR1 is SQVTM and CDR2 ANQGSEA. The CDR3 nucleotides are TGCAGCGTTGACAGGGGGAACACTGAAGCTTTCTTT. Its translation is CSVDRGNTEAFF.

The rearrangement joins TRBV9 to TRBJ1-2; 7 nucleotides align to TRBD1. The CDR3 contains 16 residues. The V gene's germline CDR1 is SGDLS and CDR2 YYNGEE. The trim removed 0 bases at V and 1 base at J, leaving 6 bases unmatched. Here the CDR3 reads CASSVGGGRVNYGYTF. In nucleotides, the CDR3 is TGTGCCAGCAGCGTAGGAGGGGGCAGGGTTAACTATGGCTACACCTTC. Filled out from reference TRBV9 and TRBJ1-2, the complete variable domain reads DSGVTQTPKHLITATGQRVTLRCSPRSGDLSVYWYQQSLDQGLQFLIQYYNGEERAKGNILERFSAQQFPDLHSELNLSSLELGDSALYFCASSVGGGRVNYGYTFGSGTRLTVV.

Written as DNA, the CDR3 is TGTGCCAGCAAGAGGGGGCAACAGTCAGAGACCCAGTACTTC. Translated, it gives CASKRGQQSETQYF. J is TRBJ2-5 and V is TRBV6-5, with 7 bases aligning to TRBD1. Germline CDR1 MNHEY, CDR2 SVGAGI. The CDR3 totals 14 residues. The junction had 9 bases not matched to a gene; V was cut back by 7 bases and J by 4 bases.

The V and J genes are TRBV27 and TRBJ2-7; 10 positions agree with TRBD1. Germline V gives CDR1 MNHEY, CDR2 SMNVEV (reference sequence). This CDR3 region has 14 residues. Germline trimming cut 8 bases from V and 4 bases from J; bases unmatched to any gene: 8. CDR3 DNA: TGTGCCAGCTGGGGAGGGACAGGGGTTTACGAGCAGTACTTC. Its translation is CASWGGTGVYEQYF.

The chain uses TRBV7-2 and TRBJ1-1; TRBD1 aligns across 7 bases. CDR3 length: 15 amino acids. J was trimmed by 0 bases and V by 8 bases; bases with no gene match: 9. CDR1 SGHTA and CDR2 FQGNSA come from the germline V gene. The DNA for the CDR3 is TGTGCCAGCGCCCTTACCGGGACAGTGAACACTGAAGCTTTCTTT. Translating it yields CASALTGTVNTEAFF.

The V gene is TRBV9, the J gene TRBJ1-1; a weak D match, TRBD1 (5 bases). The CDR3 totals 15 residues. The ends were cut back, 0 bases at V and 1 base at J, with 10 bases in the middle. Looked up from germline, CDR1 is SGDLS and CDR2 is YYNGEE. Written as DNA, the CDR3 is TGTGCCAGCAGCGTAGCAGGGATGCCGAACACTGAAGCTTTCTTT. Translating it yields CASSVAGMPNTEAFF.

V is TRBV6-1 and J is TRBJ2-1; a possible D gene is TRBD1 (6 bases). CDR1 and CDR2 (germline): MNHNS, SASEGT. The ends were cut back, 3 bases at V and 3 bases at J, with 9 bases in the middle. The CDR3 covers 14 residues. The CDR3 sequence: CASSEGDNYNEQFF. DNA for the CDR3: TGTGCCAGCAGTGAGGGGGACAACTACAATGAGCAGTTCTTC.

The chain carries TRBV6-4 and TRBJ1-2; a weak D match, TRBD1 (6 bases). In germline, CDR1 is MRHNA, CDR2 SNTAGT. V shed 10 bases and J shed 1 base, with 31 bases lying between them. The CDR3 is 19 residues long. The DNA for the CDR3 is TGTGCCACCCACGGGAAGCCGGACAGTCACCCAGAGGGTAACTATGGCTACACCTTC. It translates to CATHGKPDSHPEGNYGYTF.

This chain joins TRBV11-1 and TRBJ2-1; 7 nucleotides line up with TRBD2. The junction had 7 bases not matched to a gene; V was cut back by 8 bases and J by 3 bases. Looked up from germline, CDR1 is SGHAT and CDR2 is FQDESV (reference sequence). CDR3 length equals 14 residues. Written as DNA, the CDR3 is TGTGCCAGCCGACCTTCGGGGGGCTACAATGAGCAGTTCTTC. As protein: CASRPSGGYNEQFF.

V usage is TRBV7-9 and J usage is TRBJ2-7, with D possibly matching TRBD1 (7 bases). The V end lost 7 bases, the J end lost 7 bases, and 17 bases lay between the germline ends. CDR1 is SEHNR, CDR2 FQNEAQ, per germline (reference sequence). The CDR3 is 13 residues long. CDR3 bases: TGTGCCAGCACCCAAGTCCAGGGGGGTGAGCAGTACTTC. Protein product: CASTQVQGGEQYF.